This T cell receptor (beta chain) is from a study of T-cell memory formation after mild COVID-19. The study's findings and limits: The finding that pre-infection memory included some responding clones suggested that cross-reactive memory joined.

TCR alpha and TCR beta cDNA libraries carrying sample barcodes and UMIs came from 5'RACE with constant-segment primers. MiXCR, applied by TCRdb to the 5' RACE reads, yields one record per CDR3 protein. The sample contains about half a million distinct CDR3 sequences, approximately 18% of which appear only once. With regard to this clonotype: The antigen remains undetermined.

CDR1 is SNHLY, CDR2 FYNNEI, per germline. This CDR3 has 13 residues. V was shortened by 4 bases and J by 1 base, with 7 bases between the two germline ends. The chain joins TRBV2 to TRBJ1-1; tentative D call: TRBD1 (5 bases). Sample: PBMCs or a T cell subset sorted from them (not recorded which). The TCR comes from an adult woman who had mild COVID-19 (a few samples of this study predate the infection). Cell type and time point are not known. CDR3 loop: CASSAQGNTEAFF. The CDR3 DNA sequence: TGTGCCAGCAGTGCCCAGGGGAACACTGAAGCTTTCTTT. Supplemented by reference TRBV2 and TRBJ1-1, the full variable domain reads EPEVTQTPSHQVTQMGQEVILRCVPISNHLYFYWYRQILGQKVEFLVSFYNNEISEKSEIFDDQFSVERPDGSNFTLKIRSTKLEDSAMYFCASSAQGNTEAFFGQGTRLTVV.